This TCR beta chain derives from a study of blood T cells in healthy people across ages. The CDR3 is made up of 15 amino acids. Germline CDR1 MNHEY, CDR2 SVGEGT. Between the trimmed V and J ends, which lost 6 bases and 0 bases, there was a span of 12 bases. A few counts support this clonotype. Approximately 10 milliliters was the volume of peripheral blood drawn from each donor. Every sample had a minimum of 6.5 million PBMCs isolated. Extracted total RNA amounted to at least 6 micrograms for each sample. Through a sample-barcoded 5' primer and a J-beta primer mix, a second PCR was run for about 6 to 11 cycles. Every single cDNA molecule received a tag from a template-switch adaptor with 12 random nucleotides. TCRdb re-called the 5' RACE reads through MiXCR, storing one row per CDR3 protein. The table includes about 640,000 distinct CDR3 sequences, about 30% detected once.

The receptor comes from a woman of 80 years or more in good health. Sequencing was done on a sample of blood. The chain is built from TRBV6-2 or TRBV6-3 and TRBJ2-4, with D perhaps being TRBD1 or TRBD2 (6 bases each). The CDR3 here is CASRFRGLAKNIQYF. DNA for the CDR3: TGTGCCAGCAGATTTCGGGGGCTAGCCAAAAACATTCAGTACTTC.